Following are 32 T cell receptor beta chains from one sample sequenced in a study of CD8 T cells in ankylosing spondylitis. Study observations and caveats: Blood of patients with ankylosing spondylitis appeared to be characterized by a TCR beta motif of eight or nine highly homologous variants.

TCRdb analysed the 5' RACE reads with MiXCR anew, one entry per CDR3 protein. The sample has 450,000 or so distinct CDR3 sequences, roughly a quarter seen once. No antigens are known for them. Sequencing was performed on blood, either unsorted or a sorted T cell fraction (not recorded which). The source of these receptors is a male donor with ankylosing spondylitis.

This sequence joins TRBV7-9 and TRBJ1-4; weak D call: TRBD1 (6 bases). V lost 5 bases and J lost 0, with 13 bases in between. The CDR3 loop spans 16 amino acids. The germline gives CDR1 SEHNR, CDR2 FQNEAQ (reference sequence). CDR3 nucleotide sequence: TGTGCCAGCAGCCCCGGACAGCCCACAACTAATGAAAAACTGTTTTTT. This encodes CASSPGQPTTNEKLFF.

The CDR3 bases are TGCGCCAGCAGCTTGGGGGGGGCGGACAATCAGCCCCAGCATTTT. Its translation: CASSLGGADNQPQHF. The chain couples TRBV5-1 to TRBJ1-5, with D maybe TRBD1 (6 bases). Per germline, CDR1 SGHRS and CDR2 YFSETQ. There are 15 residues in the CDR3. Trimming stripped 0 bases from V and 3 bases from J, with 10 bases between. Variable domain in full (rest from reference TRBV5-1 and TRBJ1-5): KAGVTQTPRYLIKTRGQQVTLSCSPISGHRSVSWYQQTPGQGLQFLFEYFSETQRNKGNFPGRFSGRQFSNSRSEMNVSTLELGDSALYLCASSLGGADNQPQHFGDGTRLSIL.

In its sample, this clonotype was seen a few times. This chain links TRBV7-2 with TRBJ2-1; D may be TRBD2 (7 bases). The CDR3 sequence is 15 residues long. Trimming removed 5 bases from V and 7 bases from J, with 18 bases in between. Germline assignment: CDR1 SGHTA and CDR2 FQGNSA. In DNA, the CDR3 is TGTGCCAGCAGCCGGGGGGCGCAGGGTGTAAATGAGCAGTTCTTC. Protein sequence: CASSRGAQGVNEQFF.

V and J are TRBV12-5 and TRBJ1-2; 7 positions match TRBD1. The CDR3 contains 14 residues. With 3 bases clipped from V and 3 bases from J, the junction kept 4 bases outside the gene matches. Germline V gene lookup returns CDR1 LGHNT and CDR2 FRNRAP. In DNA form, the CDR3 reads TGTGCTAGTGGTTTCACAGGGGCCCACTATGGCTACACCTTC. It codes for CASGFTGAHYGYTF.

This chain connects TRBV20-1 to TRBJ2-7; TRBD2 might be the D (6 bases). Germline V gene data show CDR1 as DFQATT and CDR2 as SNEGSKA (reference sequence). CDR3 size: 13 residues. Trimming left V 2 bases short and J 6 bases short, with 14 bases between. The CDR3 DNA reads TGCAGTGCTAGACCTAGCGCCCGGATCGAGCAGTACTTC. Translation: CSARPSARIEQYF.

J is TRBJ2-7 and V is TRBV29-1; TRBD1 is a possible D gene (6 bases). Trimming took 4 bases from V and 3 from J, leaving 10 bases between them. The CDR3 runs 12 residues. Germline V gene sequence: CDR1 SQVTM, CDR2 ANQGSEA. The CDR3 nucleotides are TGCAGCGTTGTGGAACAGGGCTACGAGCAGTACTTC. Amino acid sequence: CSVVEQGYEQYF.

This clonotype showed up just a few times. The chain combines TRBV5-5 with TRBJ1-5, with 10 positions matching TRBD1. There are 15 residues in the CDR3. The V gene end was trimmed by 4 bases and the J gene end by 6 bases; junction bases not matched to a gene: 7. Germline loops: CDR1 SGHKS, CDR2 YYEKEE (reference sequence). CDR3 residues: CASSPTGGSGQPQHF. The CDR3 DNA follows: TGTGCCAGCAGCCCGACAGGGGGCTCAGGTCAGCCCCAGCATTTT.

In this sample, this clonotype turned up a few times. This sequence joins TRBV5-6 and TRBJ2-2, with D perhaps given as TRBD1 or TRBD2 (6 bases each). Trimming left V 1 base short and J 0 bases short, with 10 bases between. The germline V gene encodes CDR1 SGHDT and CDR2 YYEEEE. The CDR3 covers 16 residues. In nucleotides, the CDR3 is TGTGCCAGCAGCTTGATAGGGGGGTCGAACACCGGGGAGCTGTTTTTT. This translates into CASSLIGGSNTGELFF. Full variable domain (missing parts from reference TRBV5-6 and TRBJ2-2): DAGVTQSPTHLIKTRGQQVTLRCSPKSGHDTVSWYQQALGQGPQFIFQYYEEEERQRGNFPDRFSGHQFPNYSSELNVNALLLGDSALYLCASSLIGGSNTGELFFGEGSRLTVL.

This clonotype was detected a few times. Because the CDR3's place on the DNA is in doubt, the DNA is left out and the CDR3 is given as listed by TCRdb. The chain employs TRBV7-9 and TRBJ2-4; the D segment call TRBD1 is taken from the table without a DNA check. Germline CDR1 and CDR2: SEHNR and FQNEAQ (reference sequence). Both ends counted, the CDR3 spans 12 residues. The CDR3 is CASSFGQGSHYF.

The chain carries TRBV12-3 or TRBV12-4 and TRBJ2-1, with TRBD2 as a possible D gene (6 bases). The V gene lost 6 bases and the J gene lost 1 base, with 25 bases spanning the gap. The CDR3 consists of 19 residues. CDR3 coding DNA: TGTGCCAGCAGCCCTACTTTGGGTAGCGGAGTGGGGTCCTACAATGAGCAGTTCTTC. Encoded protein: CASSPTLGSGVGSYNEQFF.

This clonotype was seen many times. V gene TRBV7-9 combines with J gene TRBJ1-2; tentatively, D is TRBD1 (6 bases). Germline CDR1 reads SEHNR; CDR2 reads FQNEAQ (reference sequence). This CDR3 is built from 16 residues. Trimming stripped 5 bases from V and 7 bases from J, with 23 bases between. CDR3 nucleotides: TGTGCCAGCAGCCACCACACCCGACAGGCCGCGGGTGGCTACACCTTC. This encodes CASSHHTRQAAGGYTF.

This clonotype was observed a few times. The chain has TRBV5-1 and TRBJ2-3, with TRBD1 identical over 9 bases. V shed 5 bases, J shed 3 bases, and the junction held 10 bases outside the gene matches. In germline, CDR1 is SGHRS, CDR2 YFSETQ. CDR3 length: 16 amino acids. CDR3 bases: TGCGCCAGCAGGCCCAGGTTACAGGGGGCGACAGATACGCAGTATTTT. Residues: CASRPRLQGATDTQYF.

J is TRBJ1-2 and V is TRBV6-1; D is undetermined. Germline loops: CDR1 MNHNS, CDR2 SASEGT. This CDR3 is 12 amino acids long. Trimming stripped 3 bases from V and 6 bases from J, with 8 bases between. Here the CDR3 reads CASSDWANGYTF. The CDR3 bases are TGTGCCAGCAGTGATTGGGCTAATGGCTACACCTTC.

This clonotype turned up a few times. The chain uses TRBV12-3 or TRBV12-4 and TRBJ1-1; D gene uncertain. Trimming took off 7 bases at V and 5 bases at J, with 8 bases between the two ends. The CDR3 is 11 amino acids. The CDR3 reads CASTKATEAFF. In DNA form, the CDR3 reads TGTGCCAGCACCAAAGCTACTGAAGCTTTCTTT.

This CDR3 is CASSDFGANVLTF. In DNA, the CDR3 is TGTGCCAGCAGTGACTTTGGGGCCAACGTCCTGACTTTC. The chain links TRBV2 to TRBJ2-6; D ambiguous. This CDR3 is built from 13 residues. V was cut by 3 bases and J by 3 bases, with 3 bases left in between. Looked up from germline, CDR1 is SNHLY and CDR2 is FYNNEI.

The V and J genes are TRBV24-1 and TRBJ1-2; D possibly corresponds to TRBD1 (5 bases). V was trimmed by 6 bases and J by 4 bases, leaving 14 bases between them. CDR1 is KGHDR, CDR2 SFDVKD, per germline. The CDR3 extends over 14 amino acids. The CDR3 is CATSPRGGGYGYTF. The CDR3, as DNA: TGTGCCACCAGTCCCCGGGGGGGTGGCTATGGCTACACCTTC.

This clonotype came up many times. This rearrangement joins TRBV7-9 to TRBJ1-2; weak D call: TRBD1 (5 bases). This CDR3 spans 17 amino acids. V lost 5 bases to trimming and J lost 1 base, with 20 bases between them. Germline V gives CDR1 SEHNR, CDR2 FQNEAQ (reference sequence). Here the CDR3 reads CASSPRQLPFVNYGYTF. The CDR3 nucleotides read TGTGCCAGCAGCCCTCGACAGCTACCCTTTGTTAACTATGGCTACACCTTC.

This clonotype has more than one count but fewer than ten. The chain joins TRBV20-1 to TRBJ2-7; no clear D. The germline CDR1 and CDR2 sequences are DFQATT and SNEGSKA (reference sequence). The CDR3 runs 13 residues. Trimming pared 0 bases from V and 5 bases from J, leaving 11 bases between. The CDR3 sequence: CSARDRLGDEQYV. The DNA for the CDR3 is TGCAGTGCTAGAGATCGTCTGGGCGACGAGCAGTACGTC.

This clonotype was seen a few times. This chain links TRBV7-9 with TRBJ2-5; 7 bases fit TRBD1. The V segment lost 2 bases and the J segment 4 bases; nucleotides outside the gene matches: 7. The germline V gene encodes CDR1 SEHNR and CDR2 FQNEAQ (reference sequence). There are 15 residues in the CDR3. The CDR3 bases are TGTGCCAGCAGCTTATACGGATCAGGGGGAGAGACCCAGTACTTC. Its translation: CASSLYGSGGETQYF.

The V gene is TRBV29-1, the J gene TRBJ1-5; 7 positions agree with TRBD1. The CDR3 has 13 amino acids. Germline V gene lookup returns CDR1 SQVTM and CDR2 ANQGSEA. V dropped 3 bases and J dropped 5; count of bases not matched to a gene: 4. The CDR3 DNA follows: TGCAGCGTTGAGACAGGGAAGGATCAGCCCCAGCATTTT. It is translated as CSVETGKDQPQHF. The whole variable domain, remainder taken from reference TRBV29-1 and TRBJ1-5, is SAVISQKPSRDICQRGTSLTIQCQVDSQVTMMFWYRQQPGQSLTLIATANQGSEATYESGFVIDKFPISRPNLTFSTLTVSNMSPEDSSIYLCSVETGKDQPQHFGDGTRLSIL.

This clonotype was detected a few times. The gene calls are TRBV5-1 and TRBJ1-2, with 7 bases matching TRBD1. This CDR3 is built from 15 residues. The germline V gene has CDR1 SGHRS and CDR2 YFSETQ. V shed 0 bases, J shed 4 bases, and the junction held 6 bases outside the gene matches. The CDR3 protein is CASSLALEGAYGYTF. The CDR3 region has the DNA TGCGCCAGCAGCTTGGCCCTCGAGGGGGCCTATGGCTACACCTTC.

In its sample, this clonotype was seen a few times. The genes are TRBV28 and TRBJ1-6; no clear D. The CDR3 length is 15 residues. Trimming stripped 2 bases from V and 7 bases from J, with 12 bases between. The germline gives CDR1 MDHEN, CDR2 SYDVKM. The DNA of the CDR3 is TGTGCCAGCAGTTTAGTATCCTCGGGAAATTCACCCCTCCACTTT. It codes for CASSLVSSGNSPLHF.

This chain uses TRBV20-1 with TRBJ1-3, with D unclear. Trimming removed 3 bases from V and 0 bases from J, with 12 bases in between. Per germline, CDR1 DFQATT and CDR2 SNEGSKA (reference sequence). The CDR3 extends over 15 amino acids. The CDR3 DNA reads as TGCAGTGCTAGTCGGTTAGGGAACTCTGGAAACACCATATATTTT. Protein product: CSASRLGNSGNTIYF.

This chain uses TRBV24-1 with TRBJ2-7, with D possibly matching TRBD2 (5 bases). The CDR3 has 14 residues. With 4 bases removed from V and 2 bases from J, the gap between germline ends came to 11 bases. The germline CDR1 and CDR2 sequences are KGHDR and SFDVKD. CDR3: CATSDPEEAYEQYV. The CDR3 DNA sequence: TGTGCCACCAGTGACCCGGAGGAAGCCTACGAGCAGTACGTC.

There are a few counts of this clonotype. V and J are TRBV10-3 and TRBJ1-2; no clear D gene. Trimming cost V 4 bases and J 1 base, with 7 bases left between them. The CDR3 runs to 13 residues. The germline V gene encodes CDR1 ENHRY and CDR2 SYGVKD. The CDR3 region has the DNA TGTGCCATCAGTGTGCAGAATAACTATGGCTACACCTTC. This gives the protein CAISVQNNYGYTF.

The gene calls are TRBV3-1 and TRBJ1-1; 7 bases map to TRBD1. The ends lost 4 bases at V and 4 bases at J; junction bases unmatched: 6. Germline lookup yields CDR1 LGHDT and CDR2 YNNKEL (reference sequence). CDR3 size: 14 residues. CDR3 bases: TGTGCCAGCAGCCTAGTCGACAGGGCCACTGAAGCTTTCTTT. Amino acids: CASSLVDRATEAFF. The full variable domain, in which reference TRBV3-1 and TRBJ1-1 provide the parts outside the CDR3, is DTAVSQTPKYLVTQMGNDKSIKCEQNLGHDTMYWYKQDSKKFLKIMFSYNNKELIINETVPNRFSPKSPDKAHLNLHINSLELGDSAVYFCASSLVDRATEAFFGQGTRLTVV.

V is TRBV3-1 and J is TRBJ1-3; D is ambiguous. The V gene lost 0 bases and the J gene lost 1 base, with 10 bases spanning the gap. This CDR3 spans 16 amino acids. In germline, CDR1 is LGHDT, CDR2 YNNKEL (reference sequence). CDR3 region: CASSQEKIFSGNTIYF. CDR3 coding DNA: TGTGCCAGCAGCCAAGAGAAAATATTTTCTGGAAACACCATATATTTT.

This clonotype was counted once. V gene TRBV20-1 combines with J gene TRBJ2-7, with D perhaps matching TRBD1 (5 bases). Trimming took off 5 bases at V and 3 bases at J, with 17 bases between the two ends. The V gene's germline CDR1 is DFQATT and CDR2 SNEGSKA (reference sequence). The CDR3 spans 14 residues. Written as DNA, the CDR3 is TGCAGTGCTCCAAGTAGGCAGGGTAACTACGAGCAGTACTTC. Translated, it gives CSAPSRQGNYEQYF.

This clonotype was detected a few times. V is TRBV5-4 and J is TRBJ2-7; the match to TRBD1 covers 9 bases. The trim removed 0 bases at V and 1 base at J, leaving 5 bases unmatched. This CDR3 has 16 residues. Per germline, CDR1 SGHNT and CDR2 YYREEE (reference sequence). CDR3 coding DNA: TGTGCCAGCAGCTTGGCTTTTGGACAGGGGTCCTACGAGCAGTACTTC. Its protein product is CASSLAFGQGSYEQYF.

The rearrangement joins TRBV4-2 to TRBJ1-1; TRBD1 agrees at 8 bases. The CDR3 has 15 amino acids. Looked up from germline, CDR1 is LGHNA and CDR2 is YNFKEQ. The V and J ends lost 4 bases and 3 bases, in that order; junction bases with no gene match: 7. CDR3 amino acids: CASSRTRTGYTEAFF. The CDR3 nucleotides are TGTGCCAGCAGCCGAACAAGGACAGGGTACACTGAAGCTTTCTTT.

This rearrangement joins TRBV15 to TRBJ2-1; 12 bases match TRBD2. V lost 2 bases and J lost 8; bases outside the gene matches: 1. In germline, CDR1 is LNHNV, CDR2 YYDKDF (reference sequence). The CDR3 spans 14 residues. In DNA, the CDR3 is TGTGCCACCAGCAGACTAGCGGGAGGGGATGAGCAGTTCTTC. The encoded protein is CATSRLAGGDEQFF. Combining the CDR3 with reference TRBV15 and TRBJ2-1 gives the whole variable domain DAMVIQNPRYQVTQFGKPVTLSCSQTLNHNVMYWYQQKSSQAPKLLFHYYDKDFNNEADTPDNFQSRRPNTSFCFLDIRSPGLGDTAMYLCATSRLAGGDEQFFGPGTRLTVL.

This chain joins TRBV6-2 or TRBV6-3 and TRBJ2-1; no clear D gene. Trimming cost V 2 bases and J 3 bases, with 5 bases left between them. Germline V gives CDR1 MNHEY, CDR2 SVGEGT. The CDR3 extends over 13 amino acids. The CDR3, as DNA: TGTGCCAGCAGTTACGGGGACTACAATGAGCAGTTCTTC. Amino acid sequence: CASSYGDYNEQFF.